The 12 T cell receptor beta chains in this list originate from one sample, sequenced in a study of cytomegalovirus exposure and HLA in healthy donors. The PCR employed 60 Vbeta primers together with 13 Jbeta primers. TCRdb's copy holds only in-frame clones and misses some; the assay was immunoSEQ multiplex PCR. The repertoire holds 150,000 to 200,000 clones, with less than 90% as singletons. The source material was PBMCs. These receptor sequences come from a woman in her 50s in good health and CMV-seropositive.

This clone has a single count. The chain uses TRBV6-1 and TRBJ1-4; the D is unclear. V was trimmed by 5 bases and J by 11 bases, leaving 15 bases between them. CDR1 and CDR2 (germline): MNHNS, SASEGT. The CDR3 runs 13 residues. CDR3 coding DNA: TGTGCCAGCAGTAATAAACGGGGAGGGAAACTGTTTTTT. Translating gives CASSNKRGGKLFF.

The chain couples TRBV7-2 to TRBJ2-7, with 7 positions matching TRBD1. V dropped 4 bases and J dropped 0; count of bases not matched to a gene: 9. Germline lookup yields CDR1 SGHTA and CDR2 FQGNSA. This CDR3 comprises 16 residues. CDR3 region: CASSSGINRGSYEQYF. DNA for the CDR3: TGTGCCAGCAGCTCCGGAATTAACAGGGGCTCCTACGAGCAGTACTTC.

The J gene is TRBJ2-5, the V gene TRBV19; 7 positions match TRBD1. The J call is doubtful: the DNA matches TRBJ2-7 better. Per the germline V gene, CDR1 is LNHDA and CDR2 is SQIVND (reference sequence). The CDR3 covers 15 residues. The CDR3 region has the DNA TGTGCCAGTAGTTGGACAGGCGAGAGATCCTACGAGCAGTACTTC. It translates to CASSWTGERSYEQYF.

As to this clone: A junction end diverges from the germline sequence, so it may reflect a read error. The rearrangement links TRBV27 to TRBJ1-5; D uncertain. The CDR3 extends over 15 amino acids. CDR1 is MNHEY and CDR2 is SMNVEV in the germline V gene (reference sequence). The CDR3 protein is CAGSLRRVSNQPQHF. DNA of the CDR3: TGTGCCGGCAGTTTACGACGGGTTAGCAATCAGCCCCAGCATTTT.

This clone was seen a handful of times. The chain carries TRBV10-1 and TRBJ2-1, with TRBD2 as a possible D gene (5 bases). Germline V gene lookup returns CDR1 WNHNN and CDR2 SYGVQD (reference sequence). The CDR3 runs to 16 residues. The V end was cut by 0 bases, the J end by 1 base, with 10 bases between. The CDR3 loop reads CASSESPSLSYNEQFF. CDR3 bases: TGCGCCAGCAGTGAGTCGCCTAGCCTGTCCTACAATGAGCAGTTCTTC.

The J gene is TRBJ2-7, the V gene TRBV21-1; TRBD1 is the table's D call and was not checked against the DNA. TRBV21-1 is reported as a pseudogene. The CDR3 covers 15 residues. This CDR3 reads CASSSRSRVSYEQYF. CDR3 sequence (DNA): TGTGCCAGCAGCTCGAGGAGCAGGGTCTCCTACGAGCAGTACTTC.

This clone was seen more than once but under ten times. This chain connects TRBV7-2 to TRBJ2-5; 11 bases are shared with TRBD2. Losses at the gene ends were 5 bases for V and 1 base for J; bases not matched to a gene: 6. This CDR3 is built from 16 residues. Germline lookup yields CDR1 SGHTA and CDR2 FQGNSA. In DNA, the CDR3 is TGTGCCAGCAGCCTGACTAGCGGGGAAACCCAAGAGACCCAGTACTTC. This encodes CASSLTSGETQETQYF.

The DNA for the CDR3 is TGTGCCAGCTCGACTACGGGAGGGCTTCCCCACGAGCAGTACTTC. Its translation is CASSTTGGLPHEQYF. V and J are TRBV6-8 and TRBJ2-7; 8 bases are shared with TRBD2. Trimming removed 8 bases from V and 5 bases from J; junction bases left unmatched: 14. Germline assignment: CDR1 MNHGY and CDR2 SAAAGT. The length of the CDR3 is 15 residues.

The chain couples TRBV18 to TRBJ2-3; 14 nucleotides line up with TRBD2. V lost 7 bases and J lost 1; bases outside the gene matches: 10. This CDR3 has 18 residues. CDR1 is KGHSH and CDR2 is LQKENI in the germline V gene. CDR3 residues: CASFGLAGGSGGTDTQYF. CDR3 DNA: TGTGCCAGCTTCGGACTAGCGGGAGGTAGCGGTGGCACAGATACGCAGTATTTT.

The CDR3 DNA follows: TGTGCCAGCAGCCTCGGGACAGGGGACTATGGCTACACCTTC. It is translated as CASSLGTGDYGYTF. The chain joins TRBV7-9 to TRBJ1-2; 10 nucleotides align to TRBD1. The germline V gene encodes CDR1 SEHNR and CDR2 FQNEAQ (reference sequence). V lost 5 bases to trimming and J lost 3 bases; unmatched junction nucleotides: 3. CDR3 size: 14 residues.

The chain joins TRBV6-1 to TRBJ2-2; D ambiguous. Germline CDR1 and CDR2: MNHNS and SASEGT. This CDR3 spans 12 amino acids. Trimming took 6 bases from V and 8 from J, leaving 10 bases between them. In DNA, the CDR3 is TGTGCCAGCAGCGTGTTCGGGGGGGAGCTGTTTTTT. This codes for CASSVFGGELFF.

The rearrangement links TRBV5-5 to TRBJ1-5, with a tentative D call TRBD1 (6 bases). V shed 4 bases and J shed 0 bases, with 14 bases lying between them. The CDR3 loop spans 16 amino acids. Germline V CDR1 and CDR2: SGHKS, YYEKEE (reference sequence). CDR3 sequence reads: CASSLGTPYSNQPQHF. Here the CDR3 DNA reads TGTGCCAGCAGCCTTGGGACACCCTATAGCAATCAGCCCCAGCATTTT.